The rows below give T cell receptor beta chains drawn from one sample of a study of control samples from healthy donors and cancer patients. Generated by immunoSEQ multiplex PCR, the TCRdb table keeps only in-frame clones and is missing some. The sample holds nearly 35,000 clones, approximately 95% seen once. The sequenced sample consisted of PBMCs. The receptors derive from a middle-aged man with colorectal cancer. Each CDR3 is given with its conserved first and last residue. Fields, in order: D gene, V gene, clone size, J gene, CDR3 protein, CDR3 DNA. D genes are given only for firm matches. Not all rows give a size; the values are once, few, many and, for expanded clones, a class.

>TRBD2|TRBV6-6|once|TRBJ2-5
CASSFRTSGQETQYF
TGTGCCAGCAGTTTTAGGACTAGCGGGCAAGAGACCCAGTACTTC
>-|TRBV30|-|TRBJ1-6
CAWTLKISYNSPLHF
TGTGCCTGGACTCTAAAAATATCCTATAATTCACCCCTCCACTTT
>-|TRBV4-3|-|TRBJ2-2
CASRIDITNTGELFF
TGCGCCAGCAGGATAGATATAACGAACACCGGGGAGCTGTTTTTT
>TRBD2|TRBV7-8|-|TRBJ2-3
CASSRGVSQNTDTQYF
TGTGCCAGCAGCCGGGGGGTGTCACAGAACACAGATACGCAGTATTTT
>TRBD1|TRBV2|-|TRBJ1-4
CASSKTTGGSTTNEKLFF
TGTGCCAGCAGCAAAACCACAGGGGGCTCAACAACTAATGAAAAACTGTTTTTT
>-|TRBV5-4|-|TRBJ1-5
CASSMTGGGNQPQHF
TGTGCCAGCAGTATGACCGGGGGTGGCAATCAGCCCCAGCATTTT
>-|TRBV11-3|-|TRBJ1-5
CASSPPADLLNQPQHF
TGTGCCAGCAGCCCCCCGGCGGACTTACTCAATCAGCCCCAGCATTTT
>-|TRBV7-3|-|TRBJ2-5
CASSTSAQETQYF
TGTGCCAGCAGCACATCGGCCCAAGAGACCCAGTACTTC
>TRBD1|TRBV5-1|-|TRBJ1-5
CASSLGTGLGNQPQHF
TGCGCCAGCAGCCTGGGGACAGGGCTTGGCAATCAGCCCCAGCATTTT
>-|TRBV4-3|-|TRBJ2-1
CASSQDSLRGHDNEQFF
TGCGCCAGCAGCCAAGACAGTCTTAGGGGCCACGACAATGAGCAGTTCTTC
>-|TRBV18|-|TRBJ2-1
CASSPGDARGVEQFF
TGTGCCAGCTCACCCGGGGATGCCCGTGGGGTTGAGCAGTTCTTC
>TRBD1|TRBV10-2|once|TRBJ2-1
CASSDPGGRYNEQFF
TGCGCCAGCAGTGACCCAGGGGGACGTTACAATGAGCAGTTCTTC
>-|TRBV15|-|TRBJ1-5
CATSSYSNQPQHF
TGTGCCACCAGCAGCTACAGCAATCAGCCCCAGCATTTT
>TRBD1|TRBV5-1|-|TRBJ1-3
CASSSWGQGPSGNTIYF
TGCGCCAGCAGCTCCTGGGGACAGGGGCCCTCTGGAAACACCATATATTTT
>TRBD1|TRBV9|-|TRBJ1-1
CASSPRTGFLSEAFF
TGTGCCAGCAGCCCCCGGACAGGGTTCCTTTCTGAAGCTTTCTTT
>TRBD1|TRBV19|-|TRBJ1-2
CASSGTGEGIRGYTF
TGTGCCAGTAGCGGGACAGGGGAAGGCATACGAGGCTACACCTTC
>-|TRBV11-2|-|TRBJ2-2
CASSSRLGELFF
TGTGCCAGCAGCTCGAGATTGGGGGAGCTGTTTTTT
>TRBD1|TRBV7-3|-|TRBJ2-7
CASSTRGSEQYF
TGTGCCAGCAGCACCAGGGGGAGCGAGCAGTACTTC
>TRBD2|TRBV5-1|-|TRBJ2-1
CASSLAGSGGPGEQFF
TGCGCCAGCAGCTTGGCGGGTAGCGGGGGGCCCGGTGAGCAGTTCTTC